The clone carrying this T cell receptor beta chain was counted ten times or more. Its specificity is unknown. The data derive from a study of tumor-infiltrating lymphocytes in primary liver carcinoma. Study overall: Sample yields, roughly 3.5 to 7.13 million productive TCRbeta reads, were similar across the tissue types.

Broader study findings: Pairs of tumor regions overlapped more than tumor-adjacent and tumor-blood pairs did. Among top clones, only about 7-24% appeared in all five tumor regions.

V was cut by 4 bases and J by 0 bases, with 5 bases left in between. The CDR3 loop spans 13 amino acids. Germline assignment: CDR1 SGDLS and CDR2 YYNGEE. The study co-extracted DNA and RNA from 20-30 mg of unsorted bulk tissue. Priming with a constant-region primer yielded TCR beta cDNA from 450 to 600 ng total RNA. Slightly modified ARM-PCR, run as three nested multiplex PCR rounds, produced the TCR beta libraries. In the first two PCR rounds, TRBV1-TRBV30 forward primers were paired with a C-beta reverse primer, and each round lasted roughly 10 cycles. TCRdb recomputed calls from the multiplex PCR reads with MiXCR, one row per CDR3 protein. Seen here are around 27,000 distinct CDR3 sequences, over 65% observed once, and the top ten hold 40% to 55%.

The V and J genes are TRBV9 and TRBJ1-3; D remains ambiguous. The receptor comes from a man in his forties or fifties with primary liver carcinoma and hepatitis B virus infection. The sample comprised liver tumor tissue from sampling region 3. Subset noted: tumor region T3, left-lateral pole. The CDR3 nucleotides are TGTGCCAGCAGCCCCATCTCTGGAAACACCATATATTTT. Translation gives CASSPISGNTIYF.